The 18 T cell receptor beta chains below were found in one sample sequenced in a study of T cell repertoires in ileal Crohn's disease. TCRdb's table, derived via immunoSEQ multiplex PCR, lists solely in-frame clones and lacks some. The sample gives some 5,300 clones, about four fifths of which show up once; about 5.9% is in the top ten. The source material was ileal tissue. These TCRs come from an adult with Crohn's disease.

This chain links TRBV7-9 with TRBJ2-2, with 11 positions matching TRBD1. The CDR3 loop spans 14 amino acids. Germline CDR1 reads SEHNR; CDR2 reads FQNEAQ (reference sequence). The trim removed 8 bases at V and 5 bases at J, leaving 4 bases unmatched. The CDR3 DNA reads TGTGCCAGCTCAGGACAGGGGGCGACCGGGGAGCTGTTTTTT. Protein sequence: CASSGQGATGELFF.

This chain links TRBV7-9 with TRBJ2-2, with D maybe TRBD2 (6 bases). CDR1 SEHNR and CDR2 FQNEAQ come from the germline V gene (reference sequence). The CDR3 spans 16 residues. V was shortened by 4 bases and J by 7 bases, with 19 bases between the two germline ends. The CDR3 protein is CASSSRDGGANGELFF. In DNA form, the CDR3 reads TGTGCCAGCAGCTCTCGGGACGGAGGGGCGAACGGGGAGCTGTTTTTT.

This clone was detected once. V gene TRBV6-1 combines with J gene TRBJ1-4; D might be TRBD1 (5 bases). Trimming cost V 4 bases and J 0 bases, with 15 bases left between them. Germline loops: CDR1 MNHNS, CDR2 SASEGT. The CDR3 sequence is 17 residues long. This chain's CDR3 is CASSVLQVFATNEKLFF. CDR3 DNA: TGTGCCAGCAGTGTCTTACAGGTCTTTGCAACTAATGAAAAACTGTTTTTT.

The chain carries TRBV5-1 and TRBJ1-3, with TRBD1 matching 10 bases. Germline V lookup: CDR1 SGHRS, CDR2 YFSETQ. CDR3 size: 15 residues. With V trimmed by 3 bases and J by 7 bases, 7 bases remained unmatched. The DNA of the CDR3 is TGCGCCAGCAGCTCTGGACAGGGGGGAGCGAACACCATATATTTT. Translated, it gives CASSSGQGGANTIYF.

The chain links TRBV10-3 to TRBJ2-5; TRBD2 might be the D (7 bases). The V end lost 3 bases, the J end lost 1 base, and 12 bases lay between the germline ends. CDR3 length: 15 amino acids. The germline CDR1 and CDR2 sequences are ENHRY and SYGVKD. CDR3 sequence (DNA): TGTGCCATCAGTGACGGGGGGCTTCGCCAAGAGACCCAGTACTTC. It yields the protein CAISDGGLRQETQYF.

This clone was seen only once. CDR3 residues: CAWTYGDRPYGYTF. The DNA for the CDR3 is TGTGCCTGGACTTACGGAGACAGACCGTATGGCTACACCTTC. The J gene is TRBJ1-2, the V gene TRBV30; maybe TRBD1 (5 bases). This CDR3 spans 14 amino acids. CDR1 is GTSNPN and CDR2 is SVGIG in the germline V gene (reference sequence). V was clipped by 4 bases and J by 5 bases, with 17 bases between them.

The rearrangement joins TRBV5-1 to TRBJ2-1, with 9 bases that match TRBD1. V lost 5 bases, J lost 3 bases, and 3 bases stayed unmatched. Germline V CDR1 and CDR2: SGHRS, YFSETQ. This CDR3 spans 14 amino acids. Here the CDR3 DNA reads TGCGCCAGCAGGTGGACAGGGGACTACAATGAGCAGTTCTTC. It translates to CASRWTGDYNEQFF.

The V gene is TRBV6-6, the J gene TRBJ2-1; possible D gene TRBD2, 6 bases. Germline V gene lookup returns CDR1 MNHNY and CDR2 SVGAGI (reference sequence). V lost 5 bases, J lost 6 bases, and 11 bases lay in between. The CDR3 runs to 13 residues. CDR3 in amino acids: CASSRDSTNEQFF. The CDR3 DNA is TGTGCCAGCAGTCGGGACTCGACCAATGAGCAGTTCTTC.

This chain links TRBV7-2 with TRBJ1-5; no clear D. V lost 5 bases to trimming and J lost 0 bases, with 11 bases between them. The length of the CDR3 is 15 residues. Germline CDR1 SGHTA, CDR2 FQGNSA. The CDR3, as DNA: TGTGCCAGCAGCCCTGGACGGGATAGCAATCAGCCCCAGCATTTT. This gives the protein CASSPGRDSNQPQHF.

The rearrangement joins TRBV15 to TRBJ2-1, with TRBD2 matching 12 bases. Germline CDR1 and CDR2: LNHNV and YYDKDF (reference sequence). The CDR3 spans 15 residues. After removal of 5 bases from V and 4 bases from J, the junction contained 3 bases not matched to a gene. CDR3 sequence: CATSGGTSGYNEQFF. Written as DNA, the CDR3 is TGTGCCACCAGCGGGGGGACTAGCGGGTACAATGAGCAGTTCTTC. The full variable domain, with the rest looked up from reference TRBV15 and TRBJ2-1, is DAMVIQNPRYQVTQFGKPVTLSCSQTLNHNVMYWYQQKSSQAPKLLFHYYDKDFNNEADTPDNFQSRRPNTSFCFLDIRSPGLGDTAMYLCATSGGTSGYNEQFFGPGTRLTVL.

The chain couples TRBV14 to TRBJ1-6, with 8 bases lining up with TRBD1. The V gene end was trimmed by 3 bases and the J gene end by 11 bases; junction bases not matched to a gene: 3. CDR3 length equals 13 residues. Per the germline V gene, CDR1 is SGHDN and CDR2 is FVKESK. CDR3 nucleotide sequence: TGTGCCAGCAGCCAGTTACAGGGGGCACCCCTCCACTTT. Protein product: CASSQLQGAPLHF.

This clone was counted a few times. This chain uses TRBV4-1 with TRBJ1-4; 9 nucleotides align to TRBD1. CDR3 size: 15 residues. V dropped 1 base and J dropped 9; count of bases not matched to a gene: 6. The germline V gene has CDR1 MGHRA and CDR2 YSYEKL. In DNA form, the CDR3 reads TGCGCCAGCAGCCAAGGGGATACAGGGGGCAAAAAACTGTTTTTT. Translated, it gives CASSQGDTGGKKLFF.

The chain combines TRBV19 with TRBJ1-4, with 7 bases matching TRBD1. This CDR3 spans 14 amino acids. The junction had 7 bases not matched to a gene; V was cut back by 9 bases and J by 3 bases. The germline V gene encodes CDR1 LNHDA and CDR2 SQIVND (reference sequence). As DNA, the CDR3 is TGTGCCAGCGGAGGGGGCCTGGCTAATGAAAAACTGTTTTTT. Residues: CASGGGLANEKLFF.

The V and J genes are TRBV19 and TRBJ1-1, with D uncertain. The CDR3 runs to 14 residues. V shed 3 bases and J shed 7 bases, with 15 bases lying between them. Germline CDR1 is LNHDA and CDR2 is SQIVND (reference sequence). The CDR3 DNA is TGTGCCAGTAGTATGAAAAGATCGGGAAGTGAAGCTTTCTTT. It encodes CASSMKRSGSEAFF.

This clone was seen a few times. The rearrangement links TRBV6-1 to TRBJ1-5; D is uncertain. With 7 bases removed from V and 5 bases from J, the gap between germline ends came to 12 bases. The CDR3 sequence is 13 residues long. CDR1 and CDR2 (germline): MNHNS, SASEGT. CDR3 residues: CASNNAGYQPQHF. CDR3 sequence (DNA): TGTGCCAGCAATAACGCGGGCTATCAGCCCCAGCATTTT.

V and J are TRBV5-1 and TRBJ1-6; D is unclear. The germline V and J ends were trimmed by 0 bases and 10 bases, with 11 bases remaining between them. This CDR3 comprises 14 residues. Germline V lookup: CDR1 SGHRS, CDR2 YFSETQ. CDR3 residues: CASSLVDLWSPLHF. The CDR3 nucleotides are TGCGCCAGCAGCTTGGTGGACTTATGGTCACCCCTCCACTTT. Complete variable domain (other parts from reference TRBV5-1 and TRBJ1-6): KAGVTQTPRYLIKTRGQQVTLSCSPISGHRSVSWYQQTPGQGLQFLFEYFSETQRNKGNFPGRFSGRQFSNSRSEMNVSTLELGDSALYLCASSLVDLWSPLHFGNGTRLTVT.

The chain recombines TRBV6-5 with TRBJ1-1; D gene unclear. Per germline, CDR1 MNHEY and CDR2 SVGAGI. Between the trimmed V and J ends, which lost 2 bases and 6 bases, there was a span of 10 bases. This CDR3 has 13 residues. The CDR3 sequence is CASSYEGGSEAFF. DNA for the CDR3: TGTGCCAGCAGTTACGAAGGAGGGTCTGAAGCTTTCTTT.

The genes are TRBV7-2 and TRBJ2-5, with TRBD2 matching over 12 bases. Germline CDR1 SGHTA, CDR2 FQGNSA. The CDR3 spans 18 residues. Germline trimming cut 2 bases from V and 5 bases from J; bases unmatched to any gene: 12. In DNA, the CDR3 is TGTGCCAGCAGCTTATTGCCTAGCGGGGGGGCAACTAGGGAGACCCAGTACTTC. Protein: CASSLLPSGGATRETQYF.